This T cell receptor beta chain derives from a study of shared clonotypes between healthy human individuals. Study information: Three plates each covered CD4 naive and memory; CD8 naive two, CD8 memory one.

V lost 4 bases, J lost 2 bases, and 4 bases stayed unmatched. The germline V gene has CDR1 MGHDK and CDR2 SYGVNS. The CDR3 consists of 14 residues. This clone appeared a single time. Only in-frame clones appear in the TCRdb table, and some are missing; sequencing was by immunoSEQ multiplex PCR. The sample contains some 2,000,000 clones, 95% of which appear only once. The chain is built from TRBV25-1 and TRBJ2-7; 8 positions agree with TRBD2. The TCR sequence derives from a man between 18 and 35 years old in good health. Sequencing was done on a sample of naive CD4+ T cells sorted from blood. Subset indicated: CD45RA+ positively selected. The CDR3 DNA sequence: TGTGCCAGCAGTGGAGCGGGAGTGACCTACGAGCAGTACTTC. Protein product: CASSGAGVTYEQYF.